The next 18 T cell receptor beta chains were all read from a single sample in a study of shared clonotypes between healthy human individuals. TCRdb keeps only in-frame clones here, not all; method: immunoSEQ multiplex PCR. The sample lists about 1,500,000 clones, 96% occurring once. Material: naive CD4+ T cells sorted from blood. Subset of the sample: CD45RA+ positively selected. Every receptor here comes from a man younger than 45 in good health.

V usage is TRBV12-1 and J usage is TRBJ1-1; the D call TRBD1 from the table was never checked on the DNA. TRBV12-1 is a documented pseudogene. The CDR3 consists of 14 residues. The CDR3 DNA is TGTGCCAGCAGCCCTGCACAGGGGGTCGCTGAAGCTTTCTTT. This translates into CASSPAQGVAEAFF.

The chain couples TRBV6-1 to TRBJ2-1, with D perhaps matching TRBD2 (5 bases). CDR1 and CDR2 (germline): MNHNS, SASEGT. This CDR3 has 16 residues. The V end lost 4 bases, the J end lost 6 bases, and 19 bases lay between the germline ends. The CDR3 DNA sequence: TGTGCCAGCAGTGGCCCCGCCGGCCTGAGGGTCAATGAGCAGTTCTTC. As protein: CASSGPAGLRVNEQFF.

This chain uses TRBV28 with TRBJ2-2; 13 bases are a match to TRBD2. The V gene end was trimmed by 7 bases and the J gene end by 2 bases; junction bases not matched to a gene: 7. This CDR3 contains 17 residues. Per the germline V gene, CDR1 is MDHEN and CDR2 is SYDVKM. The CDR3 loop is CASNPGLAGLNTGELFF. The CDR3 DNA sequence: TGTGCCAGCAACCCGGGACTAGCGGGGTTAAACACCGGGGAGCTGTTTTTT. The full variable domain, its missing parts supplied by reference TRBV28 and TRBJ2-2, is DVKVTQSSRYLVKRTGEKVFLECVQDMDHENMFWYRQDPGLGLRLIYFSYDVKMKEKGDIPEGYSVSREKKERFSLILESASTNQTSMYLCASNPGLAGLNTGELFFGEGSRLTVL.

V and J are TRBV5-8 and TRBJ1-5, with a weak D call TRBD1 (5 bases). CDR3 length equals 17 residues. Between the trimmed V and J ends, which lost 4 bases and 0 bases, there was a span of 17 bases. Germline CDR1 reads SGHTS; CDR2 reads YDEGEE. In nucleotides, the CDR3 is TGTGCCAGCAGCCGGGGGACGTTTGGGTATAGCAATCAGCCCCAGCATTTT. Protein: CASSRGTFGYSNQPQHF. The full variable domain, its missing parts supplied by reference TRBV5-8 and TRBJ1-5, is EAGVTQSPTHLIKTRGQQATLRCSPISGHTSVYWYQQALGLGLQFLLWYDEGEERNRGNFPPRFSGRQFPNYSSELNVNALELEDSALYLCASSRGTFGYSNQPQHFGDGTRLSIL.

J is TRBJ2-3 and V is TRBV5-4; D not resolved. The germline V gene has CDR1 SGHNT and CDR2 YYREEE (reference sequence). The CDR3 is 14 amino acids. The V end was cut by 2 bases, the J end by 1 base, with 8 bases between. The CDR3 loop reads CASSLNAGTDTQYF. CDR3 bases: TGTGCCAGCAGCTTAAACGCGGGCACAGATACGCAGTATTTT.

V and J are TRBV9 and TRBJ1-2; 9 bases match TRBD1. CDR1 is SGDLS and CDR2 is YYNGEE in the germline V gene. This CDR3 region has 18 residues. Trimming removed 3 bases from V and 4 bases from J; junction bases left unmatched: 16. The CDR3 is CASSAARTGAVMSYGYTF. CDR3 bases: TGTGCCAGCAGCGCTGCCCGGACAGGGGCGGTAATGAGCTATGGCTACACCTTC.

The V gene is TRBV5-1, the J gene TRBJ2-3, with D possibly being TRBD1 or TRBD2 (6 bases each). The CDR3 is 16 residues long. Trimming took 4 bases from V and 0 from J, leaving 15 bases between them. Germline V CDR1 and CDR2: SGHRS, YFSETQ. As DNA, the CDR3 is TGCGCCAGCAGCCCCGACGTGGGGGGCAGCACAGATACGCAGTATTTT. Protein product: CASSPDVGGSTDTQYF.

The chain joins TRBV19 to TRBJ2-7, with 7 bases fitting TRBD2. Unmatched junction bases numbered 3, after V lost 0 bases and J lost 7 bases. This CDR3 contains 13 residues. CDR1 LNHDA and CDR2 SQIVND come from the germline V gene (reference sequence). CDR3 nucleotide sequence: TGTGCCAGTAGTATAGATCCGGGACTAGAGCAGTACTTC. This codes for CASSIDPGLEQYF.

The CDR3 region has the DNA TGTGCCAGCAGTGAAGATTTAATCACAGGGGGCGGTTACAATGAGCAGTTCTTC. Its translation is CASSEDLITGGGYNEQFF. J is TRBJ2-1 and V is TRBV2; 9 nucleotides agree with TRBD1. This CDR3 contains 18 residues. Trimming removed 1 base from V and 4 bases from J; junction bases left unmatched: 11. Per germline, CDR1 SNHLY and CDR2 FYNNEI. Supplemented by reference TRBV2 and TRBJ2-1, the full variable domain reads EPEVTQTPSHQVTQMGQEVILRCVPISNHLYFYWYRQILGQKVEFLVSFYNNEISEKSEIFDDQFSVERPDGSNFTLKIRSTKLEDSAMYFCASSEDLITGGGYNEQFFGPGTRLTVL.

V and J are TRBV29-1 and TRBJ2-7; 8 nucleotides line up with TRBD2. Germline V CDR1 and CDR2: SQVTM, ANQGSEA. Unmatched junction bases numbered 1, after V lost 4 bases and J lost 2 bases. The CDR3 sequence is 12 residues long. CDR3 nucleotide sequence: TGCAGCGTTGCCGGGAGGGCCTACGAGCAGTACTTC. Encoded protein: CSVAGRAYEQYF.

V gene TRBV13 combines with J gene TRBJ2-2; 9 bases match TRBD2. CDR3 length equals 15 residues. The V gene's germline CDR1 is PRHDT and CDR2 FYEKMQ (reference sequence). V lost 6 bases and J lost 6; bases outside the gene matches: 8. CDR3 residues: CASSSGRKFAGELFF. The CDR3 DNA follows: TGTGCCAGCAGTAGCGGGAGAAAATTCGCCGGGGAGCTGTTTTTT. Drawing the rest from reference TRBV13 and TRBJ2-2, the complete variable domain is AAGVIQSPRHLIKEKRETATLKCYPIPRHDTVYWYQQGPGQDPQFLISFYEKMQSDKGSIPDRFSAQQFSDYHSELNMSSLELGDSALYFCASSSGRKFAGELFFGEGSRLTVL.

This chain joins TRBV9 and TRBJ2-2, with D maybe TRBD2 (5 bases). V lost 1 base to trimming and J lost 8 bases, with 12 bases between them. Germline V CDR1 and CDR2: SGDLS, YYNGEE. The CDR3 length is 14 residues. CDR3 residues: CASSVTTRLGELFF. For the CDR3, the DNA is TGTGCCAGCAGCGTAACTACTCGACTAGGGGAGCTGTTTTTT.

This chain connects TRBV7-2 to TRBJ2-1; 8 nucleotides line up with TRBD2. The V gene's germline CDR1 is SGHTA and CDR2 FQGNSA. J lost 2 bases, V lost 5 bases, and 5 bases had no gene match. The CDR3 runs 15 residues. The CDR3 sequence: CASSQGLVPYNEQFF. CDR3 nucleotides: TGTGCCAGCAGCCAGGGACTAGTACCCTACAATGAGCAGTTCTTC. Full variable domain (remainder filled in from reference TRBV7-2 and TRBJ2-1): GAGVSQSPSNKVTEKGKDVELRCDPISGHTALYWYRQSLGQGLEFLIYFQGNSAPDKSGLPSDRFSAERTGGSVSTLTIQRTQQEDSAVYLCASSQGLVPYNEQFFGPGTRLTVL.

The chain recombines TRBV5-1 with TRBJ1-4; D gene unclear. CDR3 size: 15 residues. Trimming took 0 bases from V and 6 from J, leaving 12 bases between them. Germline CDR1 is SGHRS and CDR2 is YFSETQ. The CDR3, as DNA: TGCGCCAGCAGCTTGGCCCAATCCGGGCATGAAAAACTGTTTTTT. Its protein is CASSLAQSGHEKLFF.

The sample holds one count of this clone. The rearrangement joins TRBV4-1 to TRBJ1-5; 10 bases agree with TRBD1. The CDR3 spans 14 residues. With V trimmed by 8 bases and J by 7 bases, 8 bases remained unmatched. Germline V CDR1 and CDR2: MGHRA, YSYEKL. The CDR3 DNA reads as TGCGCCAGCTCCCCCGGGACAGGGGCACAGCCCCAGCATTTT. As protein: CASSPGTGAQPQHF.

The chain has TRBV15 and TRBJ2-1; D may correspond to TRBD1 or TRBD2 (5 bases each). The CDR3 runs 17 residues. Germline-derived CDR1 and CDR2 are LNHNV and YYDKDF (reference sequence). V gave up 0 bases and J gave up 7 bases, with 19 bases separating them. CDR3 protein: CATSRDRHWGNVNEQFF. The CDR3 nucleotides are TGTGCCACCAGCAGAGATAGGCATTGGGGGAACGTTAATGAGCAGTTCTTC.

The J gene is TRBJ2-1, the V gene TRBV25-1, with 10 bases identical to TRBD1. Germline-derived CDR1 and CDR2 are MGHDK and SYGVNS. J lost 9 bases, V lost 8 bases, and 7 bases had no gene match. This CDR3 has 13 residues. The CDR3 DNA reads TGTGCCAGCCGAGACAGGGGGCTCGGTGAGCAGTTCTTC. It encodes CASRDRGLGEQFF.

V and J are TRBV9 and TRBJ1-3; D remains ambiguous. The length of the CDR3 is 15 residues. V was trimmed by 0 bases and J by 4 bases, leaving 11 bases between them. The germline CDR1 and CDR2 sequences are SGDLS and YYNGEE. The CDR3 region has the DNA TGTGCCAGCAGCGTAGGAATACCACGGGGAAACACCATATATTTT. Translation gives CASSVGIPRGNTIYF.